This TCR beta chain comes out of a study of CD8+ T cells in alopecia areata (dated by TCRdb to the late 2010s). Context from the whole study: The treated patients, all with moderate-to-severe alopecia areata, were enrolled in an open-label pilot trial of oral tofacitinib given at 5 to 10 mg twice daily. Patients received tofacitinib for 6 to 18 months and were then followed off drug for 6 months to check for delayed response and recurrence. The study used high-throughput TCRbeta sequencing to examine T cell clonal expansion in alopecia areata, in both the C3H/HeJ mouse model and human patients. On the human side, TCRbeta sequencing was run on scalp tissue and on sorted CD4+ and CD8+ peripheral blood T cells from healthy controls and from alopecia areata patients with either patchy or totalis/universalis disease. Patients on tofacitinib were biopsied at baseline and after 4 and 24 weeks of treatment, and several of the patients also had a later scalp biopsy. Scalp clonality was compared across normal scalp (n=4), patchy alopecia areata scalp (n=8), and alopecia totalis/universalis scalp (n=8). RNA was obtained with the PAXgene miRNA kit for fixed scalp, the miRNeasy kit for PBMCs, and the RNeasy kit for mouse skin. TCRbeta CDR3 regions were amplified by immunoSEQ multiplex PCR using 35 Vbeta forward and 13 Jbeta reverse primers. Paper-wide results and their limitations: Resident alphabeta T cells in normal human skin are also sequenced, complicating scalp TCR repertoire analysis, unlike mouse skin dominated by gammadelta T cells. Compared with normal scalp, lesional scalp had higher clonality and more expanded CD8+ clones, particularly in alopecia totalis/universalis, a pattern that suggests antigenic drive. Compared with mice, TCR sequences shared between patients were less clear, possibly partly because of HLA diversity across the patient population.

Comments on this clone: The clone's antigen remains unknown. No quality values exist for individual bases; no much larger clone is one base distant.

Inclusive of the bounding cysteine and phenylalanine, the CDR3 is 13 residues long. This entry keeps only the CDR3 DNA: 39 bases, framed from base 1. CDR1 and CDR2 (GTSNPN, SVGIG) derive from the germline V gene (reference sequence). Compared with germline, V lacks 1 base and J lacks 11 bases; bases without a gene match: 10. Explained via the paper, the time point label denotes: baseline before oral tofacitinib. Lesional scalp punch biopsies and peripheral blood were obtained from alopecia areata patients. PBMCs were separated by density centrifugation and stained for CD3, CD4 and CD8, after which CD4+ and CD8+ T cells were sorted on a FACSAria. Libraries came from the immunoSEQ multiplex PCR assay. RNA was extracted from all samples and reverse transcribed into cDNA, which served as template for TCR sequencing. First-strand cDNA was synthesized with SuperScript III using a 2:1 mix of oligo-dT and random hexamers. A synthetic immune receptor repertoire was used to gauge amplification bias, and whatever bias remained was removed computationally. The paper's processing steps were these. Raw reads were preprocessed for error removal, and CDR3 was defined according to IMGT conventions as running from the conserved cysteine to phenylalanine. Clonality was computed by normalizing Shannon entropy by log2 of the number of productive unique TCRs and subtracting the result from 1. Scalp TCRbeta sequences were cross-referenced with sorted blood CD4 and CD8 repertoires so that the CD4 or CD8 identity of scalp clones could be inferred. TCRdb retrieved this table from immuneACCESS and kept in-frame rearrangements only. Not all clones are present; in checked studies, unresolved V genes account for under half, and no reason is known for the remainder. V and J calls and clone size are as listed in that table; D and trimming were resolved from the DNA. The sample records about 200,000 clones, more than 45% of which are singletons. Of the sample, just over 0.45% falls within the top ten clones.

The chain is assembled from TRBV30 and TRBJ2-7; TRBD1 aligns with 8 central bases. This specimen was CD4+ T cells sorted from blood, taken at week 0. The clonotype originates from a human donor with alopecia areata. The DNA reads TGTGCCTGGAGTGGGTCGGGACAGGACGTGGAGTACTTC. Translation gives CAWSGSGQDVEYF. Beyond the CDR3, the reference TRBV30 and TRBJ2-7 genes provide the residues; the full variable domain reads: SQTIHQWPATLVQPVGSPLSLECTVEGTSNPNLYWYRQAAGRGLQLLFYSVGIGQISSEVPQNLSASRPQDRQFILSSKKLLLSDSGFYLCAWSGSGQDVEYFGPGTRLTVT.